Presented here are 13 T cell receptor beta chains from one specimen sequenced in a study of blood T cell repertoires in COVID-19. Sequenced by immunoSEQ multiplex PCR; TCRdb stores in-frame clones only, minus some. This sample yields under 130,000 clones, of which around 88% are seen a single time; approximately 3.5% belongs to the top ten. Material for sequencing was peripheral blood. The receptors were gathered from a human donor in a cohort sampled during active COVID-19.

This clone appeared a few times. The gene calls are TRBV30 and TRBJ2-3; TRBD2 aligns across 8 bases. Germline V lookup: CDR1 GTSNPN, CDR2 SVGIG (reference sequence). V shed 4 bases, J shed 4 bases, and the junction held 19 bases outside the gene matches. The CDR3 has 18 amino acids. The CDR3 coding sequence is TGTGCCTGGAACACCCCCTTAGGAATAGCGGGATACCCAGATACGCAGTATTTT. It encodes CAWNTPLGIAGYPDTQYF.

This chain joins TRBV7-9 and TRBJ1-6; D perhaps matches TRBD1 (5 bases). There are 14 residues in the CDR3. Trimming stripped 2 bases from V and 10 bases from J, with 12 bases between. Looked up from germline, CDR1 is SEHNR and CDR2 is FQNEAQ (reference sequence). CDR3 nucleotide sequence: TGTGCCAGCAGCTTATCAGGGTTTTACTCACCCCTCCACTTT. This translates into CASSLSGFYSPLHF.

The chain combines TRBV19 with TRBJ2-2; tentative D call: TRBD2 (7 bases). Looked up from germline, CDR1 is LNHDA and CDR2 is SQIVND (reference sequence). V was pared by 1 base and J by 4 bases, with 10 bases between. This CDR3 region has 15 residues. The CDR3 bases are TGTGCCAGTAGTATAGGGGGAGGGGGCACCGGGGAGCTGTTTTTT. Residues: CASSIGGGGTGELFF.

Only one count was recorded for this clone. The chain has TRBV9 and TRBJ1-4, with D unclear. Between the trimmed V and J ends, which lost 0 bases and 4 bases, there was a span of 7 bases. This CDR3 is 14 amino acids long. Germline V gives CDR1 SGDLS, CDR2 YYNGEE. The CDR3 DNA reads TGTGCCAGCAGCGTAGGGCAGTATAATGAAAAACTGTTTTTT. It is translated as CASSVGQYNEKLFF.

The chain recombines TRBV2 with TRBJ1-2, with a weak D call TRBD1 (5 bases). V dropped 1 base and J dropped 8 bases, with 14 bases sitting between them. Germline V gene sequence: CDR1 SNHLY, CDR2 FYNNEI. The CDR3 consists of 14 residues. The chain's CDR3 is CASSEDVGGSGYTF. The CDR3 region has the DNA TGTGCCAGCAGTGAAGATGTTGGGGGGAGCGGCTACACCTTC.

The V call is TRBV10-3, the J call TRBJ2-5, with no clear D. Germline CDR1 is ENHRY and CDR2 is SYGVKD. With 3 bases removed from V and 5 bases from J, the gap between germline ends came to 4 bases. This CDR3 comprises 11 residues. In DNA form, the CDR3 reads TGTGCCATCAGTGACAGGGAGACCCAGTACTTC. Amino acids: CAISDRETQYF.

V and J are TRBV19 and TRBJ2-1, with TRBD2 matching 7 bases. The germline gives CDR1 LNHDA, CDR2 SQIVND (reference sequence). The CDR3 totals 15 residues. V trimming: 5 bases; J trimming: 8 bases; junction bases outside the gene matches: 12. Here the CDR3 DNA reads TGTGCCAGTAGTGGCCTGGCGGGAGTGGTATATGAGCAGTTCTTC. Translated: CASSGLAGVVYEQFF.

This chain links TRBV7-9 with TRBJ2-2, with TRBD2 identical over 12 bases. CDR3 size: 16 residues. Germline assignment: CDR1 SEHNR and CDR2 FQNEAQ (reference sequence). V shed 4 bases, J shed 3 bases, and the junction held 3 bases outside the gene matches. This CDR3 is CASSSPSGGDTGELFF. CDR3 in DNA: TGTGCCAGCAGCTCCCCTAGCGGGGGGGACACCGGGGAGCTGTTTTTT.

The V call is TRBV27, the J call TRBJ2-2, with D possibly being TRBD1 (6 bases). V dropped 3 bases and J dropped 5 bases, with 10 bases sitting between them. This CDR3 has 14 amino acids. Looked up from germline, CDR1 is MNHEY and CDR2 is SMNVEV (reference sequence). CDR3 sequence reads: CASSFAGVTGELFF. The CDR3 nucleotides read TGTGCCAGCAGTTTTGCAGGGGTTACCGGGGAGCTGTTTTTT.

This clone has only a few counts. The rearrangement links TRBV18 to TRBJ1-3; 7 bases fit TRBD1. V gave up 3 bases and J gave up 3 bases; unmatched junction bases: 2. The CDR3 runs to 14 residues. The V gene's germline CDR1 is KGHSH and CDR2 LQKENI. CDR3 region: CASSPDRVGNTIYF. CDR3 nucleotides: TGTGCCAGCTCACCCGACAGGGTTGGAAACACCATATATTTT.

This chain uses TRBV5-6 with TRBJ1-2; D is ambiguous. The V end lost 0 bases, the J end lost 4 bases, and 13 bases lay between the germline ends. Germline assignment: CDR1 SGHDT and CDR2 YYEEEE. There are 15 residues in the CDR3. The CDR3 is CASSLAGGSGYGYTF. The CDR3 nucleotides are TGTGCCAGCAGCTTGGCCGGAGGGTCTGGCTATGGCTACACCTTC.

The chain combines TRBV3-1 (or the pseudogene TRBV3-2) with TRBJ1-5; no reliable D call. CDR1 is LGHDT, CDR2 YNNKEL, per germline (reference sequence). The CDR3 covers 15 residues. V shed 0 bases and J shed 10 bases, with 16 bases lying between them. This CDR3 is CASSQDLTGLQPQHF. CDR3 DNA: TGTGCCAGCAGCCAAGATCTCACTGGACTTCAACCCCAGCATTTT.

The genes are TRBV12-5 and TRBJ2-3; the D is unclear. Germline CDR1 LGHNT, CDR2 FRNRAP. CDR3 length: 13 residues. V was cut by 7 bases and J by 6 bases, with 14 bases left in between. The CDR3 nucleotides read TGTGCTAGTGCCACTCCAGGTGTTGATACGCAGTATTTT. Its translation: CASATPGVDTQYF.